The clone carrying this T cell receptor (beta chain) has a handful of counts. Its target is not known. These data are taken from a study of CD8+ T cells in alopecia areata. Study summary: Treatment with tofacitinib (6 to 18 months) was followed by 6 months off drug.

The germline V and J ends were trimmed by 10 bases and 0 bases, with 13 bases remaining between them. Germline assignment: CDR1 MGHDK and CDR2 SYGVNS. The CDR3 has 13 residues. Reverse transcription of extracted RNA yielded cDNA, which provided the sequencing template. TCRdb's copy holds only in-frame clones and misses some; the assay was immunoSEQ multiplex PCR. This sample carries about 140,000 clones, roughly 62% of them seen once, and the ten largest clones take roughly 6.7%. As part of sample collection, lesional scalp punch biopsies and peripheral blood were taken from alopecia areata patients. Sorting of CD4+ and CD8+ T cells was performed on PBMCs. Study-wide points: Sequencing of scalp samples also includes resident alphabeta T cells from normal skin.

The receptor's source is a human donor with alopecia areata. The sample here was CD4+ T cells sorted from blood, taken at week 0. The rearrangement joins TRBV25-1 to TRBJ2-7, with a possible D match to TRBD2 (6 bases). CDR3 sequence reads: CATLPDYSYEQYF. The CDR3 DNA follows: TGTGCCACACTTCCGGACTACTCCTACGAGCAGTACTTC.